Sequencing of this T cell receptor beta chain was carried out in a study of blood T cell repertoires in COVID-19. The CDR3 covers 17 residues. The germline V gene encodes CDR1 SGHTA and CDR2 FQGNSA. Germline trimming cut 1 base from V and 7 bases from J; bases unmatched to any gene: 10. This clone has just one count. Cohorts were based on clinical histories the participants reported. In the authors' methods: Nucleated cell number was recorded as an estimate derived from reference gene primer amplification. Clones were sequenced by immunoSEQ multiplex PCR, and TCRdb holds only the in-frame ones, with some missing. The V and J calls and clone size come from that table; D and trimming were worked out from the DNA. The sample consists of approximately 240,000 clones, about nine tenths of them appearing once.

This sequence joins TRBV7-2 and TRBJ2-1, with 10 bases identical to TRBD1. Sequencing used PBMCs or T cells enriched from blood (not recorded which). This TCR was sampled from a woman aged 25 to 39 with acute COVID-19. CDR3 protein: CASSLVSGQGGKNEQFF. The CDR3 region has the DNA TGTGCCAGCAGCTTAGTTTCCGGACAGGGGGGAAAGAATGAGCAGTTCTTC.